The next 30 T cell receptor beta chains were all read from a single sample in a study of T cell changes during pregnancy in multiple sclerosis. Profiled with immunoSEQ multiplex PCR; TCRdb holds only in-frame clones, not every one. The sample shows 57,000 or so clones, roughly 87% of them seen only once. The material sequenced was peripheral blood, taken in the first trimester of pregnancy. Source of these receptors: a female donor with multiple sclerosis, enrolled in a pregnancy study.

The chain employs TRBV5-1 and TRBJ2-1, with 10 bases identical to TRBD2. V lost 2 bases to trimming and J lost 8 bases; unmatched junction nucleotides: 7. Germline V gene lookup returns CDR1 SGHRS and CDR2 YFSETQ. The CDR3 runs 15 residues. CDR3 nucleotides: TGCGCCAGCAGCTTCCCAGCGGGAGGGCTCGATGAGCAGTTCTTC. It yields the protein CASSFPAGGLDEQFF. The full variable domain, completed using reference TRBV5-1 and TRBJ2-1, is KAGVTQTPRYLIKTRGQQVTLSCSPISGHRSVSWYQQTPGQGLQFLFEYFSETQRNKGNFPGRFSGRQFSNSRSEMNVSTLELGDSALYLCASSFPAGGLDEQFFGPGTRLTVL.

This chain connects TRBV19 to TRBJ2-6; a weak D match, TRBD1 (6 bases). Trimming removed 3 bases from V and 0 bases from J, with 9 bases in between. This CDR3 has 16 amino acids. Germline lookup yields CDR1 LNHDA and CDR2 SQIVND (reference sequence). CDR3 amino acids: CASSIRTASGANVLTF. DNA of the CDR3: TGTGCCAGTAGTATTCGGACAGCCTCTGGGGCCAACGTCCTGACTTTC.

The rearrangement links TRBV15 to TRBJ2-2; tentatively, D is TRBD2 (5 bases). The V and J ends lost 5 bases and 2 bases respectively, with 9 bases between them. Germline V CDR1 and CDR2: LNHNV, YYDKDF (reference sequence). This CDR3 has 14 residues. CDR3 amino acids: CATSFSGNTGELFF. The DNA for the CDR3 is TGTGCCACCAGCTTCAGCGGAAACACCGGGGAGCTGTTTTTT.

V is TRBV30 and J is TRBJ2-1; 10 nucleotides match TRBD2. Germline loops: CDR1 GTSNPN, CDR2 SVGIG (reference sequence). This CDR3 region has 16 residues. The junction had 13 bases not matched to a gene; V was cut back by 8 bases and J by 3 bases. The CDR3 region has the DNA TGTGCCGGCGGCCAGGGACTAGCGCGTAACTACAATGAGCAGTTCTTC. Translation: CAGGQGLARNYNEQFF.

CDR3 sequence: CASSYSQGAVEAFF. DNA of the CDR3: TGCGCCAGCAGCTACAGCCAGGGGGCGGTTGAAGCTTTCTTT. The V gene is TRBV4-1, the J gene TRBJ1-1; TRBD1 matches 8 bases. Per germline, CDR1 MGHRA and CDR2 YSYEKL. The CDR3 spans 14 residues. The trim removed 5 bases at V and 7 bases at J, leaving 9 bases unmatched.

CDR3 sequence: CASSIRTSGGQETQYF. CDR3 sequence (DNA): TGTGCCAGTAGTATCCGGACTAGCGGGGGCCAAGAGACCCAGTACTTC. The rearrangement joins TRBV19 to TRBJ2-5; 13 bases map to TRBD2. V trimming: 3 bases; J trimming: 1 base; junction bases outside the gene matches: 2. Germline loops: CDR1 LNHDA, CDR2 SQIVND (reference sequence). The CDR3 spans 16 residues.

The chain links TRBV7-9 to TRBJ2-7; TRBD2 matches at 10 bases. The CDR3 contains 15 residues. The J segment lost 4 bases and the V segment lost 5 bases, leaving 8 bases of the junction unmatched. The V gene's germline CDR1 is SEHNR and CDR2 FQNEAQ (reference sequence). CDR3 in amino acids: CASSAQREGKYEQYF. Written as DNA, the CDR3 is TGTGCCAGCAGCGCACAGCGGGAGGGAAAATACGAGCAGTACTTC.

V gene TRBV5-6 combines with J gene TRBJ1-3; perhaps TRBD1 as D (5 bases). This CDR3 comprises 16 residues. With 3 bases removed from V and 0 bases from J, the gap between germline ends came to 13 bases. The germline CDR1 and CDR2 sequences are SGHDT and YYEEEE. DNA for the CDR3: TGTGCCAGCAGCTATTTACAGGATCTCTCTGGAAACACCATATATTTT. Its translation is CASSYLQDLSGNTIYF.

The chain combines TRBV11-3 with TRBJ2-7; possible D gene TRBD1, 6 bases. Germline assignment: CDR1 SGHNT and CDR2 YENEEA. V dropped 5 bases and J dropped 3 bases, with 11 bases sitting between them. The CDR3 contains 13 residues. In DNA form, the CDR3 reads TGTGCCAGCAGCGCCCCAGGGGACTACGAGCAGTACTTC. Translated, it gives CASSAPGDYEQYF.

This chain links TRBV28 with TRBJ2-2; tentative D call: TRBD2 (6 bases). The CDR3 spans 16 residues. Trimming pared 0 bases from V and 1 base from J, leaving 9 bases between. Germline V gene lookup returns CDR1 MDHEN and CDR2 SYDVKM. The CDR3 reads CASSLWEEGNTGELFF. In DNA, the CDR3 is TGTGCCAGCAGTTTATGGGAGGAGGGGAACACCGGGGAGCTGTTTTTT.

Worth noting for this clone: The same CDR3 arises from other DNA sequences in this sample as well. This chain uses TRBV27 with TRBJ1-3; tentatively, D is TRBD1 (6 bases). Germline V gene data show CDR1 as MNHEY and CDR2 as SMNVEV (reference sequence). The CDR3 is made up of 14 amino acids. V dropped 6 bases and J dropped 1 base, with 10 bases sitting between them. In DNA, the CDR3 is TGTGCCAGCAGCTTGAGGGGGTCTGGAAACACCATATATTTT. Encoded protein: CASSLRGSGNTIYF.

The chain couples TRBV7-8 to TRBJ1-2; D is perhaps TRBD1 (5 bases). V lost 1 base, J lost 8 bases, and 14 bases lay in between. Looked up from germline, CDR1 is SGHVS and CDR2 is FQNEAQ. The CDR3 is made up of 14 amino acids. The CDR3 sequence: CASSLGPGEDGYTF. For the CDR3, the DNA is TGTGCCAGCAGCTTAGGGCCGGGGGAGGACGGCTACACCTTC.

The V and J genes are TRBV5-1 and TRBJ2-5; the match to TRBD2 covers 8 bases. The germline V gene has CDR1 SGHRS and CDR2 YFSETQ. The V segment lost 0 bases and the J segment 4 bases; nucleotides outside the gene matches: 5. The CDR3 loop spans 15 amino acids. CDR3 sequence reads: CASSLEAGVAETQYF. CDR3 nucleotide sequence: TGCGCCAGCAGCTTGGAAGCGGGAGTTGCAGAGACCCAGTACTTC.

This rearrangement joins TRBV9 to TRBJ2-5; 7 bases match TRBD1. From germline, CDR1 is SGDLS and CDR2 YYNGEE. The CDR3 contains 16 residues. Unmatched junction bases numbered 14, after V lost 4 bases and J lost 5 bases. The CDR3 nucleotides are TGTGCCAGCAGCCACAGACCCCGGGACAGAGGGGAGACCCAGTACTTC. Its protein is CASSHRPRDRGETQYF.

CDR3 sequence: CASRSLSGGEQYF. In DNA, the CDR3 is TGTGCCAGCAGATCCTTGTCGGGGGGCGAGCAGTACTTC. The chain couples TRBV28 to TRBJ2-7; 7 nucleotides line up with TRBD2. The CDR3 runs to 13 residues. The V gene's germline CDR1 is MDHEN and CDR2 SYDVKM. J lost 6 bases, V lost 6 bases, and 8 bases had no gene match.

The rearrangement links TRBV29-1 to TRBJ2-5, with a weak D call TRBD2 (5 bases). Germline loops: CDR1 SQVTM, CDR2 ANQGSEA. The CDR3 is 14 amino acids. V gave up 5 bases and J gave up 0 bases, with 13 bases separating them. The CDR3 nucleotides are TGCAGCGTTTTAAGGGTCGGGGACCAAGAGACCCAGTACTTC. Protein product: CSVLRVGDQETQYF.

The J gene is TRBJ1-2, the V gene TRBV30; the match to TRBD1 covers 7 bases. J was trimmed by 5 bases and V by 4 bases; bases with no gene match: 10. Per germline, CDR1 GTSNPN and CDR2 SVGIG (reference sequence). This CDR3 has 14 residues. CDR3 nucleotides: TGTGCCTGGAACCGAGGGGGCTTTCCTTATGGCTACACCTTC. This encodes CAWNRGGFPYGYTF. The whole variable domain, remainder taken from reference TRBV30 and TRBJ1-2, is SQTIHQWPATLVQPVGSPLSLECTVEGTSNPNLYWYRQAAGRGLQLLFYSVGIGQISSEVPQNLSASRPQDRQFILSSKKLLLSDSGFYLCAWNRGGFPYGYTFGSGTRLTVV.

The genes are TRBV6-4 and TRBJ1-5, with no clear D. The germline V gene encodes CDR1 MRHNA and CDR2 SNTAGT. The CDR3 runs to 14 residues. Trimming left V 0 bases short and J 6 bases short, with 9 bases between. The CDR3 sequence: CASSDSSEGQPQHF. CDR3 nucleotides: TGTGCCAGCAGTGACTCCTCAGAGGGTCAGCCCCAGCATTTT.

The chain combines TRBV18 with TRBJ2-2; 8 nucleotides align to TRBD2. Unmatched junction bases numbered 9, after V lost 2 bases and J lost 1 base. The CDR3 is 18 residues long. From germline, CDR1 is KGHSH and CDR2 LQKENI. The CDR3 spells CASSPYPKREGNTGELFF. CDR3 coding DNA: TGTGCCAGCTCACCATACCCTAAACGGGAGGGGAACACCGGGGAGCTGTTTTTT.

The V gene is TRBV7-9, the J gene TRBJ1-3, with D tentatively TRBD1 (6 bases). The ends were cut back, 5 bases at V and 0 bases at J, with 8 bases in the middle. The CDR3 totals 14 residues. Germline loops: CDR1 SEHNR, CDR2 FQNEAQ (reference sequence). The CDR3 loop reads CASSHRDSGNTIYF. CDR3 DNA sequence: TGTGCCAGCAGCCACAGGGACTCTGGAAACACCATATATTTT.

V and J are TRBV19 and TRBJ2-3; 8 nucleotides agree with TRBD2. With 7 bases clipped from V and 3 bases from J, the junction kept 3 bases outside the gene matches. This CDR3 has 13 residues. Germline V gives CDR1 LNHDA, CDR2 SQIVND (reference sequence). The CDR3 DNA is TGTGCCAGTATGGCGGGAGGAACAGATACGCAGTATTTT. It is translated as CASMAGGTDTQYF.

The chain uses TRBV11-2 and TRBJ2-7; 8 bases agree with TRBD1. Germline V gene data show CDR1 as SGHAT and CDR2 as FQNNGV. This CDR3 has 14 residues. With 5 bases clipped from V and 5 bases from J, the junction kept 8 bases outside the gene matches. CDR3 DNA: TGTGCCAGCAGCCCGCGGACAGGGATCCACGAGCAGTACTTC. It translates to CASSPRTGIHEQYF.

This chain links TRBV19 with TRBJ1-1, with 8 bases that match TRBD1. This CDR3 is built from 13 residues. Germline CDR1 reads LNHDA; CDR2 reads SQIVND (reference sequence). V lost 7 bases, J lost 7 bases, and 8 bases stayed unmatched. For the CDR3, the DNA is TGTGCCAGTACTCCGGCAGGGGGCCTTGAAGCTTTCTTT. This codes for CASTPAGGLEAFF.

This chain links TRBV6-5 with TRBJ2-7, with 8 bases matching TRBD1. Trimming at V came to 5 bases and at J to 1 base, leaving 4 bases not matched to a gene. The CDR3 extends over 14 amino acids. Looked up from germline, CDR1 is MNHEY and CDR2 is SVGAGI. The CDR3 sequence: CASSPRTGSYEQYF. The CDR3 DNA reads as TGTGCCAGCAGTCCTAGGACAGGGTCCTACGAGCAGTACTTC.

The chain uses TRBV4-2 and TRBJ2-1; 7 bases match TRBD2. V shed 0 bases, J shed 6 bases, and the junction held 8 bases outside the gene matches. The CDR3 spans 16 residues. Germline V gives CDR1 LGHNA, CDR2 YNFKEQ. CDR3 bases: TGTGCCAGCAGCCAAGAAGGGGAGGGGATAGGCAATGAGCAGTTCTTC. The encoded protein is CASSQEGEGIGNEQFF.

V and J are TRBV7-6 and TRBJ2-2; possible D gene TRBD1, 5 bases. Trimming left V 1 base short and J 6 bases short, with 12 bases between. Germline V lookup: CDR1 SGHVS, CDR2 FNYEAQ. The CDR3 runs to 15 residues. CDR3 sequence reads: CASSLVAGPAGELFF. The CDR3 coding sequence is TGTGCCAGCAGCTTAGTGGCAGGGCCGGCCGGGGAGCTGTTTTTT.

The chain joins TRBV7-8 to TRBJ2-3; no clear D gene. CDR1 and CDR2 from the germline V gene are SGHVS and FQNEAQ. V lost 2 bases, J lost 8 bases, and 8 bases lay in between. The CDR3 sequence is 12 residues long. The CDR3 nucleotides are TGTGCCAGCAGCTTAATCTCCGGTACGCAGTATTTT. Translation: CASSLISGTQYF.

The rearrangement uses TRBV6-5 and TRBJ2-7; 9 nucleotides align to TRBD1. V shed 7 bases, J shed 3 bases, and the junction held 4 bases outside the gene matches. Germline values: CDR1 MNHEY, CDR2 SVGAGI. The CDR3 contains 13 residues. CDR3 amino acids: CASMGQGLYEQYF. The CDR3 DNA follows: TGTGCCAGCATGGGACAGGGCCTCTACGAGCAGTACTTC.

This clone was recorded a few times. The V and J genes are TRBV29-1 and TRBJ1-5; 7 bases align to TRBD1. V lost 7 bases and J lost 0; bases outside the gene matches: 12. The CDR3 length is 16 residues. Germline V gene sequence: CDR1 SQVTM, CDR2 ANQGSEA. The CDR3 nucleotides are TGCAGCGGCCCGGGACAGTATTGCTATAGCAATCAGCCCCAGCATTTT. Amino acids: CSGPGQYCYSNQPQHF.

The chain carries TRBV6-4 and TRBJ2-1; TRBD2 aligns across 7 bases. Germline V gives CDR1 MRHNA, CDR2 SNTAGT. This CDR3 has 16 amino acids. J lost 6 bases, V lost 0 bases, and 8 bases had no gene match. For the CDR3, the DNA is TGTGCCAGCAGTGACTCAAGGGAGGGCCTTATCAATGAGCAGTTCTTC. It is translated as CASSDSREGLINEQFF.